The 8 T cell receptor beta chains given below trace back to one sample, sequenced in a study of OX40 agonist ivuxolimab in advanced cancers. The protocol was immunoSEQ multiplex PCR, while the TCRdb copy is restricted to in-frame clones and leaves out a portion. The sample consists of about 62,000 clones, 80% to 95% of them appearing once. This specimen was CD4+ or CD8+ T cells sorted from blood, taken in a trial of the OX40 agonist ivuxolimab. The source is an adult with an advanced solid tumor such as melanoma, head and neck, liver or kidney cancer.

This clone was counted between two and nine times. The genes are TRBV7-6 and TRBJ2-3; D not certain. CDR1 SGHVS and CDR2 FNYEAQ come from the germline V gene. The CDR3 runs 13 residues. Trimming left V 1 base short and J 3 bases short, with 5 bases between. CDR3 DNA: TGTGCCAGCAGCTTAGGAGGAACAGATACGCAGTATTTT. This codes for CASSLGGTDTQYF. Based on the CDR3 plus reference TRBV7-6 and TRBJ2-3, the full variable domain is GAGVSQSPRYKVTKRGQDVALRCDPISGHVSLYWYRQALGQGPEFLTYFNYEAQQDKSGLPNDRFSAERPEGSISTLTIQRTEQRDSAMYRCASSLGGTDTQYFGPGTRLTVL.

The chain couples TRBV5-4 to TRBJ2-7; TRBD1 might be the D (6 bases). The ends were cut back, 3 bases at V and 2 bases at J, with 18 bases in the middle. The CDR3 has 16 amino acids. Germline V gives CDR1 SGHNT, CDR2 YYREEE (reference sequence). CDR3 nucleotide sequence: TGTGCCAGCAGCTCGGGGACAAACGAGTGGGCCTACGAGCAGTACTTC. It codes for CASSSGTNEWAYEQYF.

A single count supports this clone. The rearrangement uses TRBV29-1 and TRBJ2-3; 8 bases map to TRBD2. Germline CDR1 is SQVTM and CDR2 is ANQGSEA. The V and J ends lost 1 base and 0 bases, in that order; junction bases with no gene match: 15. The CDR3 contains 19 residues. DNA of the CDR3: TGCAGCGTTGAAGGACTAGCGCAATTATATAAAGGGAGCACAGATACGCAGTATTTT. This translates into CSVEGLAQLYKGSTDTQYF.

V gene TRBV19 combines with J gene TRBJ2-2, with 11 bases that match TRBD1. The germline gives CDR1 LNHDA, CDR2 SQIVND (reference sequence). The CDR3 contains 17 residues. The V segment lost 5 bases and the J segment 6 bases; nucleotides outside the gene matches: 11. CDR3 protein: CASSLRTGGARAGELFF. CDR3 DNA: TGTGCCAGTAGTCTACGGACAGGGGGCGCGAGGGCCGGGGAGCTGTTTTTT. The variable domain in full, with the rest retrieved from reference TRBV19 and TRBJ2-2, is DGGITQSPKYLFRKEGQNVTLSCEQNLNHDAMYWYRQDPGQGLRLIYYSQIVNDFQKGDIAEGYSVSREKKESFPLTVTSAQKNPTAFYLCASSLRTGGARAGELFFGEGSRLTVL.

Note on this clone: The sample contains more than one DNA sequence encoding this CDR3. The gene calls are TRBV6-5 and TRBJ2-3; D is unclear. Germline lookup yields CDR1 MNHEY and CDR2 SVGAGI. V was cut by 2 bases and J by 6 bases, with 6 bases left in between. This CDR3 has 12 amino acids. The CDR3 DNA is TGTGCCAGCAGTTACGGGCTGGATACGCAGTATTTT. This translates into CASSYGLDTQYF.

The chain couples TRBV27 to TRBJ2-1; D is unresolved. In germline, CDR1 is MNHEY, CDR2 SMNVEV (reference sequence). This CDR3 contains 13 residues. The ends were cut back, 2 bases at V and 6 bases at J, with 8 bases in the middle. The CDR3 nucleotides are TGTGCCAGCAGTTTAGTCCAGCCCAATGAGCAGTTCTTC. Its translation is CASSLVQPNEQFF.

This chain uses TRBV27 with TRBJ2-7; D call uncertain. Germline loops: CDR1 MNHEY, CDR2 SMNVEV (reference sequence). The CDR3 sequence is 12 residues long. V lost 5 bases and J lost 4, with 9 bases in between. In DNA, the CDR3 is TGTGCCAGCAGTAATGCCCCTTACGAGCAGTACTTC. Translated, it gives CASSNAPYEQYF.

This clone was seen more than once but under ten times. This chain links TRBV4-1 with TRBJ1-6; D is perhaps TRBD1 (6 bases). V was shortened by 0 bases and J by 6 bases, with 6 bases between the two germline ends. Germline values: CDR1 MGHRA, CDR2 YSYEKL. This CDR3 region has 14 residues. The CDR3 DNA sequence: TGCGCCAGCAGCCAAGACAGGGGTAATTCACCCCTCCACTTT. Amino acid sequence: CASSQDRGNSPLHF.